The 18 T cell receptor beta chains below all came from one sample that was sequenced in a study of metastatic and nonmetastatic thyroid tumors. TCRdb re-analyzed the PCR reads using MiXCR. This sample has about 41,000 clones; 10% to 12% occur once, and the top ten carry around 21%. Thyroid surgery was preceded by no treatment in any patient. Material: blood. These receptor sequences come from a female donor with papillary thyroid cancer or a benign thyroid nodule (not recorded which). Some clones in this sample may be carry-over from other donors' samples.

In this sample, this clone turned up many times. The chain employs TRBV10-1 and TRBJ2-5; D possibly corresponds to TRBD1 (5 bases). V dropped 3 bases and J dropped 2 bases, with 7 bases sitting between them. CDR1 and CDR2 (germline): WNHNN, SYGVQD (reference sequence). The CDR3 is made up of 13 amino acids. CDR3 protein: CASSEQEQETQYF. The CDR3 DNA is TGCGCCAGCAGTGAACAGGAACAAGAGACCCAGTACTTC.

The table lists this clone with many counts. V gene TRBV11-2 combines with J gene TRBJ2-3; D is ambiguous. The CDR3 has 15 residues. V dropped 5 bases and J dropped 3 bases, with 15 bases sitting between them. Germline CDR1 is SGHAT and CDR2 is FQNNGV. The CDR3 loop is CASSLHNPMTDTQYF. DNA of the CDR3: TGTGCCAGCAGCCTACACAACCCGATGACAGATACGCAGTATTTT.

This clone was seen only a few times. The V gene is TRBV6-1, the J gene TRBJ1-3, with TRBD1 matching 7 bases. The germline CDR1 and CDR2 sequences are MNHNS and SASEGT. Trimming took 6 bases from V and 8 from J; bases not matched to a gene: 7. The length of the CDR3 is 13 residues. CDR3 DNA sequence: TGTGCCAGCAGCCCCTTAGGGGGCTACACCATATATTTT. Amino acid sequence: CASSPLGGYTIYF.

This clone occurred many times. The chain links TRBV10-3 to TRBJ1-1; TRBD1 matches 7 bases. This CDR3 contains 15 residues. Germline loops: CDR1 ENHRY, CDR2 SYGVKD. The V segment lost 4 bases and the J segment 3 bases; nucleotides outside the gene matches: 8. CDR3 bases: TGTGCCATCAGTGGAAAGACAGGGTCAGACACTGAAGCTTTCTTT. Its translation: CAISGKTGSDTEAFF.

This clone was recorded many times. The rearrangement uses TRBV28 and TRBJ2-7, with no clear D. CDR1 is MDHEN, CDR2 SYDVKM, per germline. The CDR3 has 12 amino acids. The V end lost 5 bases, the J end lost 2 bases, and 7 bases lay between the germline ends. The CDR3 region is CASSHAPYEQYF. DNA for the CDR3: TGTGCCAGCAGTCACGCCCCCTACGAGCAGTACTTC.

Written as DNA, the CDR3 is TGTGCCAGTAGTTTAAGAGGGACCCAGTACTTC. The encoded protein is CASSLRGTQYF. The chain is built from TRBV19 and TRBJ2-5; no clear D. CDR3 size: 11 residues. V lost 5 bases, J lost 7 bases, and 8 bases lay in between. CDR1 and CDR2 (germline): LNHDA, SQIVND (reference sequence).

This clone was counted ten times or more. This sequence joins TRBV10-1 and TRBJ2-1; 9 bases line up with TRBD2. The CDR3 consists of 15 residues. Trimming removed 5 bases from V and 1 base from J; junction bases left unmatched: 3. CDR1 and CDR2 (germline): WNHNN, SYGVQD (reference sequence). CDR3 DNA: TGCGCCAGCAGTTTGAGCGGGAGGTCCTACAATGAGCAGTTCTTC. Amino acid sequence: CASSLSGRSYNEQFF.

This clone was recorded at least ten times. The chain has TRBV18 and TRBJ2-2; the D is unclear. Germline values: CDR1 KGHSH, CDR2 LQKENI. The CDR3 length is 13 residues. The germline V and J ends were trimmed by 2 bases and 6 bases, with 7 bases remaining between them. CDR3 amino acids: CASSPGISGELFF. CDR3 nucleotide sequence: TGTGCCAGCTCACCAGGGATTTCCGGGGAGCTGTTTTTT.

Ten or more counts support this clone. The chain uses TRBV7-2 and TRBJ1-2; 9 positions match TRBD1. V trimming: 5 bases; J trimming: 8 bases; junction bases outside the gene matches: 6. The CDR3 has 13 residues. Germline loops: CDR1 SGHTA, CDR2 FQGNSA. CDR3 sequence: CASSTRTGEGYTF. In DNA form, the CDR3 reads TGTGCCAGCAGCACACGGACAGGGGAAGGCTACACCTTC.

This clone was counted many times. Here the CDR3 reads CASSPPPGMNTEAFF. The CDR3 bases are TGTGCCAGCAGTCCACCTCCGGGAATGAACACTGAAGCTTTCTTT. The gene calls are TRBV28 and TRBJ1-1; D is unclear. The CDR3 sequence is 15 residues long. The ends were cut back, 5 bases at V and 0 bases at J, with 13 bases in the middle. Per germline, CDR1 MDHEN and CDR2 SYDVKM.

This clone was detected ten times or more. The chain joins TRBV14 to TRBJ1-1; D is unclear. This CDR3 region has 13 residues. The germline CDR1 and CDR2 sequences are SGHDN and FVKESK. The V end was cut by 0 bases, the J end by 4 bases, with 6 bases between. DNA for the CDR3: TGTGCCAGCAGCCAAGATTGGGCCACTGAAGCTTTCTTT. It specifies CASSQDWATEAFF.

This clone has ten or more counts. The rearrangement joins TRBV5-1 to TRBJ2-1, with 10 bases fitting TRBD2. Trimming removed 4 bases from V and 8 bases from J; junction bases left unmatched: 6. CDR3 length: 14 amino acids. The germline V gene encodes CDR1 SGHRS and CDR2 YFSETQ. CDR3 coding DNA: TGCGCCAGCAGCAGCCTAAGCGGGGGGGATGAGCAGTTCTTC. Amino acids: CASSSLSGGDEQFF.

Ten or more counts support this clone. The chain joins TRBV19 to TRBJ2-5; no firm D call. The CDR3 runs to 12 residues. With 5 bases removed from V and 7 bases from J, the gap between germline ends came to 11 bases. In germline, CDR1 is LNHDA, CDR2 SQIVND (reference sequence). This CDR3 is CASSEMDGTQYF. In DNA, the CDR3 is TGTGCCAGTAGTGAGATGGACGGGACCCAGTACTTC.

This clone was counted ten times or more. The V call is TRBV7-9, the J call TRBJ1-4, with D possibly being TRBD1 (6 bases). In germline, CDR1 is SEHNR, CDR2 FQNEAQ (reference sequence). V lost 2 bases, J lost 8 bases, and 15 bases lay in between. This CDR3 is 15 amino acids long. CDR3 sequence: CASSLYEGGWEKLFF. For the CDR3, the DNA is TGTGCCAGCAGCTTATATGAGGGGGGATGGGAAAAACTGTTTTTT.

This clone was seen only a few times. A much larger clone lies one base from this, so it may be a read error. The J gene is TRBJ2-2, the V gene TRBV12-3 or TRBV12-4; 8 nucleotides line up with TRBD2. The junction had 9 bases not matched to a gene; V was cut back by 6 bases and J by 9 bases. The CDR3 totals 14 residues. The CDR3, as DNA: TGTGCCAGCAGACCGGGACTAGATTCCCGGGAGCTGTTTTTT. Residues: CASRPGLDSRELFF.

At least ten counts were recorded for this clone. The chain recombines TRBV27 with TRBJ2-5, with 12 positions matching TRBD2. The CDR3 consists of 18 residues. V gave up 2 bases and J gave up 2 bases; unmatched junction bases: 9. Germline V lookup: CDR1 MNHEY, CDR2 SMNVEV (reference sequence). CDR3 region: CASSLAPPTSGGQETQYF. The CDR3 nucleotides read TGTGCCAGCAGTTTAGCCCCACCGACTAGCGGGGGTCAAGAGACCCAGTACTTC.

This clone was detected many times. The chain joins TRBV4-1 to TRBJ1-3; D is possibly TRBD1 (5 bases). This CDR3 region has 16 residues. V lost 3 bases to trimming and J lost 0 bases, with 12 bases between them. Germline V gene lookup returns CDR1 MGHRA and CDR2 YSYEKL. The CDR3 coding sequence is TGCGCCAGCAGCCAGGGGCGTGCTAGCTCTGGAAACACCATATATTTT. It encodes CASSQGRASSGNTIYF.

The CDR3 here is CSARGAEDTQYF. The CDR3 bases are TGCAGTGCTAGGGGGGCGGAAGATACGCAGTATTTT. V usage is TRBV20-1 and J usage is TRBJ2-3; perhaps TRBD1 as D (6 bases). Trimming cost V 3 bases and J 5 bases, with 9 bases left between them. The germline V gene has CDR1 DFQATT and CDR2 SNEGSKA (reference sequence). This CDR3 is 12 amino acids long.